This T cell receptor beta chain is drawn from a study of human T cells and chemical hapten exposure. V lost 4 bases, J lost 2 bases, and 2 bases stayed unmatched. The CDR3 extends over 14 amino acids. The germline CDR1 and CDR2 sequences are ENHRY and SYGVKD. Sample time point: pre-sensitization, week 0. Treatment given: therapeutic diphenylcyclopropenone sensitization with weekly scalp DPC. Remarks on this clonotype: Its specificity is not known.

TCRdb redid the calling of the RACE reads with MiXCR, one entry per CDR3 protein. Of fewer than 300,000 distinct CDR3 sequences in the sample, around 9.3% are singletons; the top ten hold under 2.5%. Findings and caveats of the study: DPC sensitization produced no change in TCRs with frequency above 1 in 1000. Versus controls, significantly more large CDR3 similarity clusters arose from expanded TCRs.

Sequencing was performed on whole blood, taken in connection with sensitization to the hapten diphenylcyclopropenone (DPC). The rearrangement uses TRBV10-3 and TRBJ2-1; TRBD2 matches at 7 bases. The sequence was collected from a woman between 40 and 55 years old with alopecia areata. Some clones in this sample may be carry-over from other donors' samples. CDR3 protein: CAISGSGTYNEQFF. Here the CDR3 DNA reads TGTGCCATCAGTGGGAGCGGGACCTACAATGAGCAGTTCTTC.